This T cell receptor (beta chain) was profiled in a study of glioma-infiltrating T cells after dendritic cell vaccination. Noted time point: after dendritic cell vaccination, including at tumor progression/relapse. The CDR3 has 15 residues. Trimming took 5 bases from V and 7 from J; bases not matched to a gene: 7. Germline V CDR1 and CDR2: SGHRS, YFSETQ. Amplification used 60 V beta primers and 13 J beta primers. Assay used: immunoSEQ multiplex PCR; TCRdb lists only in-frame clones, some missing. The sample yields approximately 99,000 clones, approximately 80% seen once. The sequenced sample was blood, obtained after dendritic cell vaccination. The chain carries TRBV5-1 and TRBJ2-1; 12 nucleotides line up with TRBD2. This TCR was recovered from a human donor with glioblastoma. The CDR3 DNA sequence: TGCGCCAGCAGATCGACTAGCGGGAGTTATAATGAGCAGTTCTTC. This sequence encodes CASRSTSGSYNEQFF.